This passage covers 23 T cell receptor beta chains from one sample sequenced in a study of CD8+ T cells in alopecia areata. Sample treatment: oral pan-JAK inhibitor, 5-10 mg twice daily. Once RNA had been extracted, it was reverse transcribed into cDNA to act as the sequencing template. TCRdb keeps only in-frame clones here, not all; method: immunoSEQ multiplex PCR. The sample records roughly 150,000 clones, around half being singletons. The sequencing here drew on CD8+ T cells sorted from blood, taken at week 4, from a patient treated with tofacitinib. These receptors originate from a human donor with alopecia areata.

This chain links TRBV2 with TRBJ1-1; D is unresolved. Germline loops: CDR1 SNHLY, CDR2 FYNNEI. The V end lost 4 bases, the J end lost 4 bases, and 7 bases lay between the germline ends. This CDR3 contains 12 residues. The CDR3 DNA is TGTGCCAGCAGTGCGCCGGGCACTGAAGCTTTCTTT. This translates into CASSAPGTEAFF.

The chain carries TRBV30 and TRBJ2-7; 9 positions match TRBD1. The germline V gene encodes CDR1 GTSNPN and CDR2 SVGIG (reference sequence). This CDR3 has 13 residues. V was clipped by 4 bases and J by 7 bases; unmatched bases: 8. The CDR3 is CAWNPTGGGEQYF. DNA of the CDR3: TGTGCCTGGAATCCGACAGGGGGTGGAGAGCAGTACTTC.

The chain is built from TRBV2 and TRBJ2-1; D not resolved. V was trimmed by 4 bases and J by 3 bases, leaving 13 bases between them. Germline CDR1 is SNHLY and CDR2 is FYNNEI. The CDR3 spans 15 residues. CDR3 nucleotides: TGTGCCAGCAGTGCTGGATTGACGGGCTACAATGAGCAGTTCTTC. Protein: CASSAGLTGYNEQFF. The complete variable domain, with remaining parts taken from reference TRBV2 and TRBJ2-1, reads EPEVTQTPSHQVTQMGQEVILRCVPISNHLYFYWYRQILGQKVEFLVSFYNNEISEKSEIFDDQFSVERPDGSNFTLKIRSTKLEDSAMYFCASSAGLTGYNEQFFGPGTRLTVL.

The V and J genes are TRBV6-5 and TRBJ1-1; the D is unclear. Germline lookup yields CDR1 MNHEY and CDR2 SVGAGI. The CDR3 is 14 residues long. V dropped 7 bases and J dropped 2 bases, with 14 bases sitting between them. The CDR3 nucleotides read TGTGCCAGCACCTCACAGAGGATAAACACTGAAGCTTTCTTT. This translates into CASTSQRINTEAFF.

The chain joins TRBV11-2 to TRBJ1-2, with 8 bases fitting TRBD1. The CDR3 extends over 14 amino acids. V shed 4 bases, J shed 6 bases, and the junction held 7 bases outside the gene matches. Per the germline V gene, CDR1 is SGHAT and CDR2 is FQNNGV. The CDR3 nucleotides are TGTGCCAGCAGCTCCTCCAGGGGGCAAGATGGCTACACCTTC. Translating it yields CASSSSRGQDGYTF.

This chain links TRBV29-1 with TRBJ1-5, with D hard to call. V was clipped by 2 bases and J by 11 bases, with 16 bases between them. CDR3 size: 13 residues. Germline CDR1 is SQVTM and CDR2 is ANQGSEA. The CDR3, as DNA: TGCAGCGTTGAAAACAGCGGGCGGCGGGCCCAGCATTTT. Translated: CSVENSGRRAQHF.

This rearrangement joins TRBV9 to TRBJ2-3; no reliable D call. This CDR3 is built from 13 residues. V lost 3 bases and J lost 1, with 6 bases in between. Germline CDR1 reads SGDLS; CDR2 reads YYNGEE. The CDR3 sequence is CASSGSGTDTQYF. The DNA for the CDR3 is TGTGCCAGCAGCGGAAGCGGCACAGATACGCAGTATTTT.

V and J are TRBV6-6 and TRBJ2-2; D may correspond to TRBD1 or TRBD2 (5 bases each). The germline V gene has CDR1 MNHNY and CDR2 SVGAGI (reference sequence). V dropped 5 bases and J dropped 5 bases, with 15 bases sitting between them. This CDR3 is built from 15 residues. CDR3 sequence reads: CASSARDPGTGELFF. DNA for the CDR3: TGTGCCAGCAGTGCTCGGGACCCCGGAACCGGGGAGCTGTTTTTT.

The chain employs TRBV5-1 and TRBJ2-7, with 7 bases that match TRBD1. The CDR3 length is 14 residues. V lost 2 bases to trimming and J lost 0 bases; unmatched junction nucleotides: 2. In germline, CDR1 is SGHRS, CDR2 YFSETQ. DNA of the CDR3: TGCGCCAGCAGCTTTTGGGACAGCTCCTACGAGCAGTACTTC. As protein: CASSFWDSSYEQYF.

The chain has TRBV30 and TRBJ2-7, with TRBD1 identical over 7 bases. The V gene's germline CDR1 is GTSNPN and CDR2 SVGIG (reference sequence). The CDR3 consists of 11 residues. Unmatched junction bases numbered 3, after V lost 1 base and J lost 9 bases. The CDR3 sequence: CAWSEQGPQYF. The CDR3 DNA follows: TGTGCCTGGAGTGAACAGGGGCCGCAGTACTTC.

Only a few counts were recorded for this clone. The genes are TRBV30 and TRBJ1-1, with no clear D. V lost 4 bases to trimming and J lost 6 bases, with 15 bases between them. Germline loops: CDR1 GTSNPN, CDR2 SVGIG (reference sequence). This CDR3 comprises 13 residues. CDR3 sequence (DNA): TGTGCCTGGACTAACACCGGTCGGGCTGAAGCTTTCTTT. Amino acids: CAWTNTGRAEAFF.

This CDR3 reads CASSLAGGANEQYF. DNA for the CDR3: TGTGCCAGCAGCTTAGCCGGGGGGGCCAACGAGCAGTACTTC. The chain is built from TRBV7-2 and TRBJ2-7; 8 bases fit TRBD2. Losses at the gene ends were 0 bases for V and 5 bases for J; bases not matched to a gene: 3. Germline-derived CDR1 and CDR2 are SGHTA and FQGNSA. This CDR3 contains 14 residues.

Points on this clone: At one end the junction does not follow the germline gene, possibly because of a read error. CDR3 in amino acids: CASSQAGGYGYTF. The CDR3 nucleotides read TGTGCCAGCAGTCAAGCAGGAGGGTATGGCTACACCTTC. The chain joins TRBV14 to TRBJ1-2; D unresolved. The CDR3 runs 13 residues. Germline V gene sequence: CDR1 SGHDN, CDR2 FVKESK.

In its sample, this clone was seen a few times. The rearrangement uses TRBV6-5 and TRBJ2-7; D gene uncertain. The germline V gene encodes CDR1 MNHEY and CDR2 SVGAGI. Trimming removed 7 bases from V and 5 bases from J, with 15 bases in between. This CDR3 region has 13 residues. The chain's CDR3 is CASTTLETDEQYF. CDR3 nucleotides: TGTGCCAGCACCACACTGGAAACCGACGAGCAGTACTTC.

The chain is built from TRBV5-6 and TRBJ2-7; D might be TRBD1 (6 bases). The CDR3 is 14 amino acids. V shed 4 bases and J shed 5 bases, with 16 bases lying between them. The germline CDR1 and CDR2 sequences are SGHDT and YYEEEE. The CDR3, as DNA: TGTGCCAGCAGCCTGGAGGACAGTCTCGACGAGCAGTACTTC. Translating gives CASSLEDSLDEQYF.

The V call is TRBV4-1, the J call TRBJ2-1; no clear D gene. V was clipped by 9 bases and J by 0 bases, with 12 bases between them. The germline V gene encodes CDR1 MGHRA and CDR2 YSYEKL. This CDR3 region has 14 residues. CDR3 amino acids: CASSERSSYNEQFF. In DNA, the CDR3 is TGCGCCAGTTCAGAACGTAGCTCCTACAATGAGCAGTTCTTC.

The chain couples TRBV4-3 to TRBJ2-1; 9 positions agree with TRBD2. Losses at the gene ends were 4 bases for V and 4 bases for J; bases not matched to a gene: 5. The CDR3 totals 15 residues. Looked up from germline, CDR1 is LGHNA and CDR2 is YSLEER. CDR3 nucleotide sequence: TGCGCCAGCAGCCGCCTGACTAGCGGATACAATGAGCAGTTCTTC. Protein: CASSRLTSGYNEQFF.

This clone has only a few counts. The CDR3 protein is CSVEGGGDNYGYTF. Here the CDR3 DNA reads TGCAGCGTTGAAGGCGGGGGGGACAACTATGGCTACACCTTC. V gene TRBV29-1 combines with J gene TRBJ1-2, with D maybe TRBD1 (5 bases). Trimming left V 1 base short and J 2 bases short, with 11 bases between. The CDR3 covers 14 residues. The germline V gene encodes CDR1 SQVTM and CDR2 ANQGSEA.

This clone ranks as medium-sized. V gene TRBV7-8 combines with J gene TRBJ2-1; D is perhaps TRBD1 (5 bases). The V gene lost 1 base and the J gene lost 7 bases, with 14 bases spanning the gap. Germline V lookup: CDR1 SGHVS, CDR2 FQNEAQ. The CDR3 loop spans 15 amino acids. The CDR3 DNA reads as TGTGCCAGCAGCTTAGATGTTGTGGGGCGTAATGAGCAGTTCTTC. Amino acid sequence: CASSLDVVGRNEQFF.

This clone came up a few times. This chain links TRBV2 with TRBJ1-1; D gene ambiguous. The V gene's germline CDR1 is SNHLY and CDR2 FYNNEI. The CDR3 has 15 amino acids. The V end lost 2 bases, the J end lost 5 bases, and 15 bases lay between the germline ends. The CDR3 sequence is CASSESSAGGTEAFF. The CDR3 coding sequence is TGTGCCAGCAGTGAATCTAGTGCCGGAGGAACTGAAGCTTTCTTT.

This rearrangement joins TRBV29-1 to TRBJ2-2; D is uncertain. The V gene lost 4 bases and the J gene lost 2 bases, with 8 bases spanning the gap. The CDR3 spans 13 residues. Germline CDR1 is SQVTM and CDR2 is ANQGSEA. CDR3 residues: CSVVRENTGELFF. The CDR3 DNA is TGCAGCGTTGTTAGGGAAAACACCGGGGAGCTGTTTTTT.

This chain joins TRBV25-1 and TRBJ2-2, with 7 bases identical to TRBD1. CDR1 and CDR2 (germline): MGHDK, SYGVNS. There are 16 residues in the CDR3. The trim removed 1 base at V and 3 bases at J, leaving 5 bases unmatched. The CDR3 DNA is TGTGCCAGCAGTGAATCGCACAGGGGCCACACCGGGGAGCTGTTTTTT. It encodes CASSESHRGHTGELFF.

This clone has only a few counts. The V call is TRBV7-9, the J call TRBJ2-1, with D hard to call. V lost 8 bases and J lost 0, with 11 bases in between. Germline V gene sequence: CDR1 SEHNR, CDR2 FQNEAQ (reference sequence). The CDR3 extends over 14 amino acids. DNA of the CDR3: TGTGCCAGCGGGCCCCCTAGCTCCTACAATGAGCAGTTCTTC. Its translation is CASGPPSSYNEQFF.